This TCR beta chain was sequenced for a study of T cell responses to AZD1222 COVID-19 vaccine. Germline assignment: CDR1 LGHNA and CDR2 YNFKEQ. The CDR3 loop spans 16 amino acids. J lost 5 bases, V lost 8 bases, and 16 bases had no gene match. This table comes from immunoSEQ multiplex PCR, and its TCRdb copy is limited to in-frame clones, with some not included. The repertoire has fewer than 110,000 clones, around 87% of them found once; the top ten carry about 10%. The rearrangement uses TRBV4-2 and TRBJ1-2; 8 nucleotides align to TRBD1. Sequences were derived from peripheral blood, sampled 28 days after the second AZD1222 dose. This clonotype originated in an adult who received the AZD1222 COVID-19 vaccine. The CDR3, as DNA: TGTGCCAGCGGCCTAAGGGGGGCAGGGGGCAGGTATGGCTACACCTTC. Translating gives CASGLRGAGGRYGYTF.